This record concerns one T cell receptor beta chain sequence. This sample is part of a study of cytomegalovirus exposure and HLA in healthy donors. Vbeta (60) and Jbeta (13) primers were used in the PCR. Measured with immunoSEQ multiplex PCR; TCRdb has only the in-frame clones, and not every one. The data contain approximately 95,000 clones, nearly 80% of them singletons. Germline CDR1 MNHNY, CDR2 SVGAGI (reference sequence). The ends lost 7 bases at V and 0 bases at J; junction bases unmatched: 3. The CDR3 has 15 amino acids. Sequencing used PBMCs. The chain uses TRBV6-6 and TRBJ2-2, with 9 bases fitting TRBD2. The receptor was isolated from a woman aged 40 to 49 in good health and CMV-seropositive. DNA of the CDR3: TGTGCCAGCACCTTAGCGGGAGCGAACACCGGGGAGCTGTTTTTT. Residues: CASTLAGANTGELFF.